This T cell receptor (beta chain) was documented in a study of T cells in localized non-small cell lung cancer. Findings of the study overall: Investigators sequenced only a single tumor region, leaving heterogeneity possible. Uninvolved adjacent lung had more T cell clonality than any other tissue, topping tumor. In adjacent lung, a median roughly 60 of the top 100 tumor clones were found. Higher adjacent-lung clonality was associated with shorter survival.

Remarks on this clone: No antigen is known for it.

The assay was immunoSEQ multiplex PCR, and TCRdb's table has in-frame clones only and misses some. This table holds approximately 30,000 clones, 75% to 95% found once. CDR3 length equals 14 residues. Germline loops: CDR1 SQVTM, CDR2 ANQGSEA. Between the trimmed V and J ends, which lost 6 bases and 1 base, there was a span of 12 bases. Sequencing used peripheral blood mononuclear cells, obtained before any cancer treatment. The rearrangement links TRBV29-1 to TRBJ2-2, with D perhaps TRBD2 (6 bases). The sequence was obtained from an older female donor with stage II lung adenocarcinoma. As DNA, the CDR3 is TGCAGCGTCCCGGCGGGGATGAACACCGGGGAGCTGTTTTTT. Translated: CSVPAGMNTGELFF.